This is a list of T cell receptor beta chains from one sample in a study of T-cell memory formation after mild COVID-19. Each CDR3 protein gets one entry after TCRdb re-called the 5' RACE reads with MiXCR. The table records about 110,000 distinct CDR3 sequences, more than 15% of them present only once. The sequencing sample was made of PBMCs or a T cell subset sorted from them (not recorded which). All receptors derive from an adult woman who had mild COVID-19 (a few samples of this study predate the infection). Cell type and time point are not known. Both conserved end residues are part of each CDR3. The D gene is left open where the match is weak. Clone size appears in some rows only: once, few, many, or a class for an expanded clone.

J,size,D,V,CDR3,DNA
TRBJ2-5,-,-,TRBV5-1,CASSLAGQGIETQYF,TGCGCCAGCAGCTTGGCTGGCCAGGGGATTGAGACCCAGTACTTC
TRBJ2-3,-,-,TRBV6-2/TRBV6-3,CASSQVPLLAVSSTDTQYF,TGTGCCAGCTCCCAGGTCCCTCTTCTGGCTGTCTCTAGCACAGATACGCAGTATTTT
TRBJ2-2,once,TRBD1,TRBV24-1,CATSDSDRDINTGELFF,TGTGCCACCAGTGATTCCGACAGGGATATTAACACCGGGGAGCTGTTTTTT
TRBJ2-1,many,-,TRBV6-2/TRBV6-3,CASSYSSSYNEQFF,TGTGCCAGCAGTTACTCGAGCTCCTACAATGAGCAGTTCTTC
TRBJ2-7,-,TRBD1,TRBV28,CASTGPRQGAHEQYF,TGTGCCAGCACCGGGCCGAGGCAGGGGGCCCACGAGCAGTACTTC
TRBJ1-1,-,-,TRBV6-6,CASSYRSGFDNTEAFF,TGTGCCAGCAGTTACAGGAGTGGGTTCGATAATACTGAAGCTTTCTTT
TRBJ2-7,-,-,TRBV6-5,CASSSQVGYEQYF,TGTGCCAGCAGTTCTCAGGTCGGTTACGAGCAGTACTTC
TRBJ2-5,few,-,TRBV3-1,CASSKWQGVGETQYF,TGTGCCAGCAGTAAGTGGCAGGGTGTCGGGGAGACCCAGTACTTC
TRBJ1-1,once,TRBD1,TRBV7-9,CASSRTGVGEAFF,TGTGCCAGCAGCCGAACAGGGGTAGGTGAAGCTTTCTTT
TRBJ1-2,few,-,TRBV6-1,CASSEERRNYGYTF,TGTGCCAGCAGTGAAGAGCGCAGAAACTATGGCTACACCTTC
TRBJ2-1,-,TRBD2,TRBV12-5,CASGLVLAGGNNEQFF,TGTGCTAGTGGTTTGGTACTGGCGGGAGGCAACAATGAGCAGTTCTTC
TRBJ2-1,-,TRBD2,TRBV5-1,CASSLGLAGPRDEQFF,TGCGCCAGCAGCTTGGGACTAGCGGGGCCCCGGGATGAGCAGTTCTTC
TRBJ2-7,few,-,TRBV6-1,CASSNRVNYEQYF,TGTGCCAGCAGTAACAGAGTTAACTACGAGCAGTACTTC
TRBJ2-7,few,TRBD2,TRBV7-4,CASRRIGTSGTHEQYF,TGTGCCAGCAGACGAATAGGGACTAGCGGGACCCACGAGCAGTACTTC
TRBJ2-1,-,TRBD2,TRBV5-1,CASSIGTSGGLRNEQFF,TGCGCCAGCAGCATCGGGACTAGCGGGGGTCTTCGCAATGAGCAGTTCTTC
TRBJ2-3,-,TRBD2,TRBV6-1,CASSDGGLAGDTQYF,TGTGCCAGCAGTGATGGAGGACTAGCAGGGGATACGCAGTATTTT
TRBJ2-2,-,-,TRBV27,CASSLFWGTGDLTGELFF,TGTGCCAGCAGTTTATTTTGGGGAACCGGGGACCTCACCGGGGAGCTGTTTTTT
TRBJ1-1,-,-,TRBV5-6,CASSQTGSTEAFF,TGTGCCAGCAGCCAGACAGGTAGCACTGAAGCTTTCTTT
TRBJ1-2,few,TRBD1,TRBV7-9,CASSWGTGGIPYGYTF,TGTGCCAGCAGCTGGGGGACAGGGGGCATCCCCTATGGCTACACCTTC
TRBJ1-2,-,TRBD1,TRBV11-2,CASSDWPGQPNYGYTF,TGTGCCAGCAGCGATTGGCCGGGACAGCCCAACTATGGCTACACCTTC
TRBJ2-7,few,-,TRBV25-1,CASSESGYSYEQYF,TGTGCCAGCAGTGAATCCGGGTACTCCTACGAGCAGTACTTC
TRBJ2-1,few,TRBD1,TRBV11-1,CASTSSRTGGFEQFF,TGTGCCAGCACCTCAAGCCGGACAGGGGGCTTTGAGCAGTTCTTC
TRBJ1-1,few,-,TRBV5-1,CASSLEGVRDTEAFF,TGCGCCAGCAGCTTGGAGGGGGTTAGGGACACTGAAGCTTTCTTT
TRBJ1-2,-,-,TRBV9,CASSVDTANYGYTF,TGTGCCAGCAGCGTAGACACTGCTAACTATGGCTACACCTTC
TRBJ1-2,few,-,TRBV2,CASTDLDPKGYTF,TGTGCCAGCACCGACTTGGATCCTAAAGGCTACACCTTC
TRBJ2-7,few,-,TRBV7-9,CASSKPGTEQYF,TGTGCCAGCAGCAAACCCGGTACCGAGCAGTACTTC
TRBJ1-1,few,-,TRBV21-1,CASSNDGTPEAFF,TGTGCCAGCAGTAACGACGGGACTCCTGAAGCTTTCTTT
TRBJ2-5,few,-,TRBV2,CASSEAWLAVGTQYF,TGTGCCAGCAGTGAAGCGTGGCTTGCCGTCGGGACCCAGTACTTC
TRBJ1-1,-,TRBD1,TRBV20-1,CSARDQTGGPEAFF,TGCAGTGCTAGAGATCAAACAGGGGGACCAGAAGCTTTCTTT
TRBJ2-1,-,-,TRBV27,CATHNGDNEQFF,TGTGCCACCCATAACGGGGACAATGAGCAGTTCTTC
TRBJ2-7,-,TRBD2,TRBV13,CASSLGLEAYEQYF,TGTGCCAGCAGCCTCGGACTAGAGGCGTACGAGCAGTACTTC
TRBJ1-5,few,TRBD1,TRBV4-3,CASSQSGGSNQPQHF,TGCGCCAGCAGCCAATCAGGGGGGTCCAATCAGCCCCAGCATTTT
TRBJ2-7,few,TRBD2,TRBV7-9,CAAEVGGTYEQYF,TGTGCTGCCGAGGTCGGGGGGACCTACGAGCAGTACTTC
TRBJ2-5,-,-,TRBV12-3/TRBV12-4,CASSFPIIGETQYF,TGTGCCAGCAGTTTCCCGATTATTGGAGAGACCCAGTACTTC
TRBJ2-7,-,TRBD1,TRBV20-1,CSASIPKDRAYEQYF,TGCAGTGCTAGCATCCCTAAGGACAGGGCCTACGAGCAGTACTTC
TRBJ1-5,-,-,TRBV5-1,CASSLFRSQGDQPQHF,TGCGCCAGCAGCTTGTTTAGAAGCCAGGGCGATCAGCCCCAGCATTTT
TRBJ2-4,-,-,TRBV29-1,CSVEDAWGRGYF,TGCAGCGTTGAAGATGCCTGGGGCAGGGGGTACTTC
TRBJ2-1,-,TRBD2,TRBV15,CATSREGAGGEDEQFF,TGTGCCACCAGCAGAGAAGGGGCCGGGGGGGAGGATGAGCAGTTCTTC
TRBJ1-1,many,-,TRBV12-3/TRBV12-4,CASSLRSSDTEAFF,TGTGCCAGCAGCCTCAGGAGTTCAGACACTGAAGCTTTCTTT
TRBJ2-7,few,TRBD2,TRBV2,CASTDLGPRGNYEQYF,TGTGCCAGCACCGACCTCGGCCCGCGGGGGAACTACGAGCAGTACTTC
TRBJ2-7,-,-,TRBV20-1,CSARELTGTYEQYF,TGCAGTGCTAGAGAGTTGACGGGGACCTACGAGCAGTACTTC
TRBJ2-7,-,-,TRBV4-1,CASSPSRGNEQYF,TGCGCCAGCAGCCCCTCCCGGGGCAACGAGCAGTACTTC
TRBJ2-7,few,-,TRBV7-9,CASSLAAHEQYF,TGTGCCAGCAGCTTAGCAGCCCACGAGCAGTACTTC
TRBJ2-1,-,TRBD1,TRBV3-1,CASSLRDRGRNEQFF,TGTGCCAGCAGCCTTCGTGACAGGGGGAGGAATGAGCAGTTCTTC
TRBJ1-3,few,-,TRBV12-3/TRBV12-4,CASSPWGPSGNTIYF,TGTGCCAGCAGTCCCTGGGGACCCTCTGGAAACACCATATATTTT
TRBJ2-7,few,TRBD2,TRBV20-1,CSARLASGYEQYF,TGCAGTGCTAGATTAGCTAGCGGCTACGAGCAGTACTTC